This entry lists 21 T cell receptor beta chains sequenced from one sample in a study of blood T cell repertoires in COVID-19. Produced via immunoSEQ multiplex PCR; TCRdb's table is partial and in-frame only. Here the sample spans about 220,000 clones, 70% to 85% being singletons. The sequencing sample was made of PBMCs or T cells enriched from blood (not recorded which). These receptors came from a middle-aged woman with acute COVID-19.

J is TRBJ2-3 and V is TRBV30; D gene unclear. The V gene lost 3 bases and the J gene lost 0 bases, with 7 bases spanning the gap. The CDR3 extends over 13 amino acids. Germline CDR1 is GTSNPN and CDR2 is SVGIG (reference sequence). CDR3 sequence: CAWRARSTDTQYF. For the CDR3, the DNA is TGTGCCTGGAGGGCGAGGAGCACAGATACGCAGTATTTT.

This clone turned up a few times. The gene calls are TRBV5-1 and TRBJ1-6, with a possible D match to TRBD1 (6 bases). The germline V gene has CDR1 SGHRS and CDR2 YFSETQ. Trimming removed 4 bases from V and 10 bases from J, with 18 bases in between. The CDR3 is 15 residues long. The CDR3: CASSTRGGEYSPLHF. As DNA, the CDR3 is TGCGCCAGCAGCACCCGAGGGGGGGAATACTCACCCCTCCACTTT.

The rearrangement links TRBV7-2 to TRBJ2-1, with 10 bases lining up with TRBD2. Per germline, CDR1 SGHTA and CDR2 FQGNSA. The CDR3 extends over 18 amino acids. The ends lost 0 bases at V and 0 bases at J; junction bases unmatched: 5. The CDR3 sequence: CASSLAASGGSSYNEQFF. CDR3 DNA sequence: TGTGCCAGCAGCTTAGCGGCTAGCGGGGGTAGCTCCTACAATGAGCAGTTCTTC.

The rearrangement links TRBV18 to TRBJ2-7; unclear D gene. CDR1 is KGHSH, CDR2 LQKENI, per germline. This CDR3 is built from 13 residues. The V gene lost 4 bases and the J gene lost 2 bases, with 9 bases spanning the gap. The CDR3 bases are TGTGCCAGCTCACTGTCAGAAACCTACGAGCAGTACTTC. Its protein is CASSLSETYEQYF.

The J gene is TRBJ1-2, the V gene TRBV30, with a weak D call TRBD1 (5 bases). The CDR3 loop spans 13 amino acids. Germline CDR1 GTSNPN, CDR2 SVGIG (reference sequence). Trimming took 2 bases from V and 8 from J, leaving 15 bases between them. The CDR3 loop reads CAWSLGGEGGYTF. The CDR3 coding sequence is TGTGCCTGGAGTTTAGGAGGGGAAGGGGGCTACACCTTC. Based on the CDR3 plus reference TRBV30 and TRBJ1-2, the full variable domain is SQTIHQWPATLVQPVGSPLSLECTVEGTSNPNLYWYRQAAGRGLQLLFYSVGIGQISSEVPQNLSASRPQDRQFILSSKKLLLSDSGFYLCAWSLGGEGGYTFGSGTRLTVV.

This chain links TRBV18 with TRBJ2-2; the match to TRBD2 covers 8 bases. CDR3 length: 17 amino acids. From germline, CDR1 is KGHSH and CDR2 LQKENI. V shed 4 bases, J shed 0 bases, and the junction held 7 bases outside the gene matches. This CDR3 is CASSRMTSDTNTGELFF. DNA of the CDR3: TGTGCCAGCTCACGTATGACTAGCGACACGAACACCGGGGAGCTGTTTTTT.

This clone was counted between two and nine times. This chain joins TRBV29-1 and TRBJ2-1, with TRBD2 matching over 13 bases. This CDR3 region has 13 residues. Germline V lookup: CDR1 SQVTM, CDR2 ANQGSEA. The V segment lost 6 bases and the J segment 10 bases; nucleotides outside the gene matches: 6. The CDR3 here is CSVLAGGPVEQFF. CDR3 in DNA: TGCAGCGTACTAGCGGGGGGGCCCGTGGAGCAGTTCTTC.

Of note for this clone: This sample includes further DNA sequences coding for the same CDR3. The chain combines TRBV19 with TRBJ1-5; the D gene is possibly TRBD1 (6 bases). V lost 1 base, J lost 2 bases, and 6 bases lay in between. CDR1 and CDR2 (germline): LNHDA, SQIVND (reference sequence). The CDR3 totals 14 residues. The CDR3 DNA reads as TGTGCCAGTAGTATAGCAGGGGGCAATCAGCCCCAGCATTTT. This translates into CASSIAGGNQPQHF.

The V call is TRBV27, the J call TRBJ2-7; 10 bases agree with TRBD2. CDR3 size: 14 residues. V shed 5 bases and J 0 bases; nucleotides not matched to a gene: 1. CDR1 and CDR2 (germline): MNHEY, SMNVEV (reference sequence). The CDR3: CASSSGGGSYEQYF. The DNA of the CDR3 is TGTGCCAGCAGTAGCGGGGGGGGCTCCTACGAGCAGTACTTC.

The V and J genes are TRBV4-1 and TRBJ2-3; 8 bases align to TRBD2. The CDR3 consists of 16 residues. Germline CDR1 reads MGHRA; CDR2 reads YSYEKL. Unmatched junction bases numbered 9, after V lost 5 bases and J lost 2 bases. The CDR3 bases are TGCGCCAGCAGCGTCTCTCCGGGACTAGACACAGATACGCAGTATTTT. Translating it yields CASSVSPGLDTDTQYF.

The V and J genes are TRBV6-4 and TRBJ1-5; D not certain. The CDR3 length is 13 residues. Per germline, CDR1 MRHNA and CDR2 SNTAGT. V was shortened by 2 bases and J by 9 bases, with 11 bases between the two germline ends. The CDR3 region has the DNA TGTGCCAGCAGTGACACCTATCATGGGCCCCAGCATTTT. As protein: CASSDTYHGPQHF.

The chain carries TRBV2 and TRBJ2-2; D is uncertain. The CDR3 length is 16 residues. Trimming removed 6 bases from V and 0 bases from J, with 14 bases in between. Germline V lookup: CDR1 SNHLY, CDR2 FYNNEI. The CDR3 spells CASSAYGPANTGELFF. For the CDR3, the DNA is TGTGCCAGCAGCGCATATGGGCCAGCGAACACCGGGGAGCTGTTTTTT.

The chain couples TRBV6-5 to TRBJ2-5; no firm D call. V was pared by 7 bases and J by 2 bases, with 11 bases between. Germline-derived CDR1 and CDR2 are MNHEY and SVGAGI. This CDR3 comprises 13 residues. CDR3 sequence reads: CASTTMSQETQYF. The DNA for the CDR3 is TGTGCCAGCACCACTATGTCACAAGAGACCCAGTACTTC.

This rearrangement joins TRBV9 to TRBJ2-3; 7 bases agree with TRBD2. Germline CDR1 is SGDLS and CDR2 is YYNGEE. The junction had 11 bases not matched to a gene; V was cut back by 3 bases and J by 7 bases. The CDR3 covers 15 residues. The CDR3 sequence is CASSAGGGQVHTQYF. CDR3 coding DNA: TGTGCCAGCAGCGCGGGGGGAGGACAAGTGCATACGCAGTATTTT. Filled out from reference TRBV9 and TRBJ2-3, the complete variable domain reads DSGVTQTPKHLITATGQRVTLRCSPRSGDLSVYWYQQSLDQGLQFLIQYYNGEERAKGNILERFSAQQFPDLHSELNLSSLELGDSALYFCASSAGGGQVHTQYFGPGTRLTVL.

The V gene is TRBV3-1 (or the pseudogene TRBV3-2), the J gene TRBJ2-4, with a tentative D call TRBD2 (5 bases). The CDR3 is 20 residues long. Germline lookup yields CDR1 LGHDT and CDR2 YNNKEL (reference sequence). V was pared by 2 bases and J by 0 bases, with 23 bases between. The CDR3 here is CASSQWNTAEGSLAKNIQYF. The CDR3 coding sequence is TGTGCCAGCAGCCAATGGAACACCGCCGAGGGTTCCCTAGCCAAAAACATTCAGTACTTC.

This chain connects TRBV19 to TRBJ2-5; 7 nucleotides line up with TRBD2. J gave up 4 bases and V 7 bases, and 6 bases lay outside the gene matches. Germline CDR1 LNHDA, CDR2 SQIVND (reference sequence). The CDR3 consists of 13 residues. The DNA of the CDR3 is TGTGCCAGTACCCGGGGAGGGGCAGAGACCCAGTACTTC. The encoded protein is CASTRGGAETQYF.

The genes are TRBV5-4 and TRBJ2-1; D may be TRBD2 (5 bases). Germline CDR1 and CDR2: SGHNT and YYREEE (reference sequence). The ends were cut back, 2 bases at V and 2 bases at J, with 11 bases in the middle. The CDR3 covers 15 residues. The chain's CDR3 is CASSLSAGPYNEQFF. CDR3 in DNA: TGTGCCAGCAGCTTATCGGCGGGTCCCTACAATGAGCAGTTCTTC.

The chain employs TRBV11-2 and TRBJ2-5; TRBD2 matches 12 bases. V shed 7 bases and J 5 bases; nucleotides not matched to a gene: 14. The CDR3 has 17 residues. Germline V gene data show CDR1 as SGHAT and CDR2 as FQNNGV. CDR3: CASNLGLAGRNGETQYF. The CDR3 DNA follows: TGTGCCAGCAATCTCGGACTAGCGGGAAGGAATGGGGAGACCCAGTACTTC.

The J gene is TRBJ2-7, the V gene TRBV28, with 10 bases that match TRBD2. Trimming took 6 bases from V and 4 from J; bases not matched to a gene: 6. The length of the CDR3 is 14 residues. Germline-derived CDR1 and CDR2 are MDHEN and SYDVKM. CDR3 amino acids: CASRPGLAIYEQYF. The DNA of the CDR3 is TGTGCCAGCAGACCGGGACTAGCGATATACGAGCAGTACTTC.

This chain links TRBV7-5 with TRBJ2-7; TRBD2 reflects the table's D call only, with no check against the DNA. TRBV7-5 represents a pseudogene. The CDR3 extends over 19 amino acids. This chain's CDR3 is CVRSPRYTRPPWPSGEQYF. The DNA of the CDR3 is TGTGTCAGAAGCCCCCGCTATACTCGGCCCCCCTGGCCTAGCGGCGAGCAGTACTTC.

The chain combines TRBV18 with TRBJ2-1; TRBD2 might be the D (6 bases). Germline-derived CDR1 and CDR2 are KGHSH and LQKENI. Trimming cost V 0 bases and J 12 bases, with 18 bases left between them. This CDR3 has 15 residues. The CDR3, as DNA: TGTGCCAGCTCACCACCGGGAGGCGCCCACAACGGGCAGTTCTTC. The encoded protein is CASSPPGGAHNGQFF.